What follows are 18 T cell receptor beta chains derived from one specimen sequenced in a study of spatial heterogeneity in lung cancer. The study's findings and limits: Tumoral mutation counts were tracked by counts of expanded intratumoral alpha and beta TCRs.

Antigen specificity for these receptors is unknown. TCRdb passed the 5' RACE reads through MiXCR, listing each CDR3 protein once. The data contain around 100,000 distinct CDR3 sequences, 4% to 4.5% of them singletons. Time point in this sample: sample taken at primary tumor resection. The specimen was lung tumor tissue, collected at surgery. These receptors were obtained from a male donor with early-stage non-small cell lung cancer.

CDR3 coding DNA: TGTGCCAGCAGCCCGAGGGACAGGCAGCCCTACGAGCAGTACTTC. This gives the protein CASSPRDRQPYEQYF. V and J are TRBV7-9 and TRBJ2-7, with TRBD1 matching 8 bases. J was trimmed by 2 bases and V by 5 bases; bases with no gene match: 8. The CDR3 is 15 amino acids. The germline gives CDR1 SEHNR, CDR2 FQNEAQ (reference sequence).

The chain employs TRBV12-3 or TRBV12-4 and TRBJ2-1; D is perhaps TRBD2 (5 bases). The CDR3 is made up of 14 amino acids. V was pared by 6 bases and J by 4 bases, with 13 bases between. CDR3 residues: CASSRWGAYNEQFF. CDR3 nucleotides: TGTGCCAGCAGCCGCTGGGGAGCGTACAATGAGCAGTTCTTC.

This clonotype was detected ten times or more. This chain uses TRBV6-2 or TRBV6-3 with TRBJ2-5; TRBD2 matches 11 bases. Germline CDR1 MNHEY, CDR2 SVGEGT. The CDR3 loop spans 18 amino acids. The V segment lost 2 bases and the J segment 4 bases; nucleotides outside the gene matches: 12. The CDR3 DNA is TGTGCCAGCAGTTACCGACCGGGACTAGCGGAGGGACGAGAGACCCAGTACTTC. Translation: CASSYRPGLAEGRETQYF.

This clonotype was picked up many times. The chain combines TRBV5-1 with TRBJ1-1; a possible D gene is TRBD1 (6 bases). In germline, CDR1 is SGHRS, CDR2 YFSETQ. With 4 bases removed from V and 1 base from J, the gap between germline ends came to 17 bases. The CDR3 runs to 16 residues. The CDR3 loop reads CASSPSAPGQNTEAFF. CDR3 in DNA: TGCGCCAGCAGCCCCTCAGCACCGGGACAGAACACTGAAGCTTTCTTT.

There are a few counts of this clonotype. The chain is built from TRBV3-1 and TRBJ1-1, with D unresolved. The CDR3 is 19 amino acids. Germline V CDR1 and CDR2: LGHDT, YNNKEL (reference sequence). Trimming shortened V by 4 bases and J by 5 bases, and 29 bases separated the two germline ends. This CDR3 reads CASSLQNPLRPSRRTEAFF. The CDR3, as DNA: TGTGCCAGCAGCCTACAAAATCCCCTCAGACCTTCGAGGCGGACTGAAGCTTTCTTT.

The chain couples TRBV7-9 to TRBJ2-3, with 7 bases lining up with TRBD2. The CDR3 loop spans 14 amino acids. From germline, CDR1 is SEHNR and CDR2 FQNEAQ (reference sequence). Trimming cost V 1 base and J 6 bases; bases outside gene matches: 4. Here the CDR3 DNA reads TGTGCCAGCAGCTTAGGGGCGGGAGATGATACGCAGTATTTT. Its translation is CASSLGAGDDTQYF.

This clonotype has at least ten counts. The rearrangement joins TRBV12-3 or TRBV12-4 to TRBJ2-2; 9 nucleotides align to TRBD2. The CDR3 extends over 15 amino acids. With V trimmed by 1 base and J by 4 bases, 1 base remained unmatched. The CDR3 DNA reads TGTGCCAGCAGTTTAGGACTAGCGGTCACCGGGGAGCTGTTTTTT. Translated: CASSLGLAVTGELFF.

This clonotype has a count of ten or more. This rearrangement joins TRBV28 to TRBJ2-7, with no clear D. The germline V gene has CDR1 MDHEN and CDR2 SYDVKM. This CDR3 has 12 amino acids. V lost 2 bases, J lost 7 bases, and 9 bases lay in between. CDR3 coding DNA: TGTGCCAGCAGTTTAGTGGGCTCTGAGCAGTACTTC. Protein: CASSLVGSEQYF.

This clonotype has more than one count but fewer than ten. J is TRBJ2-7 and V is TRBV13; D perhaps matches TRBD2 (6 bases). CDR3 length: 16 residues. Germline V gives CDR1 PRHDT, CDR2 FYEKMQ (reference sequence). V dropped 10 bases and J dropped 3 bases, with 25 bases sitting between them. CDR3 sequence (DNA): TGTGCCAACAACTTGATTCGGCGGGATCGGAACTACGAGCAGTACTTC. It codes for CANNLIRRDRNYEQYF.

This clonotype appeared a few times. This rearrangement joins TRBV29-1 to TRBJ2-7, with D unresolved. CDR1 SQVTM and CDR2 ANQGSEA come from the germline V gene. Trimming pared 6 bases from V and 5 bases from J, leaving 11 bases between. The CDR3 loop spans 11 amino acids. CDR3 region: CSVTEFDEQYF. The CDR3 nucleotides are TGCAGCGTGACGGAATTCGACGAGCAGTACTTC.

This clonotype has ten or more counts. The chain uses TRBV27 and TRBJ2-5; 7 positions agree with TRBD2. Germline V gene sequence: CDR1 MNHEY, CDR2 SMNVEV (reference sequence). The CDR3 is 13 amino acids. The trim removed 6 bases at V and 5 bases at J, leaving 6 bases unmatched. The CDR3 loop reads CASRRAGEETQYF. Written as DNA, the CDR3 is TGTGCCAGCAGAAGGGCGGGAGAGGAGACCCAGTACTTC.

The chain joins TRBV20-1 to TRBJ2-3; D is possibly TRBD2 (6 bases). V lost 3 bases and J 2 bases, leaving 12 bases between the germline ends. CDR3 length equals 14 residues. The germline gives CDR1 DFQATT, CDR2 SNEGSKA (reference sequence). CDR3 coding DNA: TGCAGTGCTAGGTTCGCGGGAATCACAGATACGCAGTATTTT. It is translated as CSARFAGITDTQYF.

This clonotype was counted at least ten times. The chain combines TRBV25-1 with TRBJ2-7; D might be TRBD2 (6 bases). The CDR3 spans 14 residues. Germline V gene data show CDR1 as MGHDK and CDR2 as SYGVNS. V was clipped by 5 bases and J by 4 bases, with 15 bases between them. The CDR3: CASSKEGRNYEQYF. Written as DNA, the CDR3 is TGTGCCAGCAGTAAGGAGGGACGGAATTACGAGCAGTACTTC.

This clonotype was seen a few times. This chain links TRBV28 with TRBJ1-3, with TRBD1 as a possible D gene (5 bases). The CDR3 is 17 residues long. Trimming shortened V by 3 bases and J by 2 bases, and 17 bases separated the two germline ends. Germline CDR1 MDHEN, CDR2 SYDVKM. The CDR3 loop reads CASSFWGGARTGNTIYF. DNA of the CDR3: TGTGCCAGCAGTTTTTGGGGCGGAGCCCGGACTGGAAACACCATATATTTT.

This clonotype showed up many times. This chain connects TRBV28 to TRBJ2-5, with 8 bases identical to TRBD1. The CDR3 contains 14 residues. V trimming: 2 bases; J trimming: 10 bases; junction bases outside the gene matches: 9. The germline V gene encodes CDR1 MDHEN and CDR2 SYDVKM. CDR3: CASSLAGGVNGQYF. The CDR3 DNA reads as TGTGCCAGCAGTTTAGCAGGGGGCGTTAATGGCCAGTACTTC.

This clonotype was detected only a few times. The gene calls are TRBV4-1 and TRBJ2-2, with 11 bases that match TRBD2. Trimming removed 3 bases from V and 6 bases from J; junction bases left unmatched: 6. Germline V gene sequence: CDR1 MGHRA, CDR2 YSYEKL. The CDR3 loop spans 16 amino acids. CDR3 sequence (DNA): TGCGCCAGCAGCCAGGTTAGCGGGAGGGCCGCCGGGGAGCTGTTTTTT. Translated: CASSQVSGRAAGELFF.

This clonotype was seen ten or more times. V gene TRBV25-1 combines with J gene TRBJ1-3; D remains unclear. CDR1 and CDR2 (germline): MGHDK, SYGVNS. This CDR3 is 15 amino acids long. The germline V and J ends were trimmed by 3 bases and 4 bases, with 13 bases remaining between them. The CDR3 spells CASSDQLYRGNTIYF. In DNA, the CDR3 is TGTGCCAGCAGTGACCAGCTTTATCGCGGAAACACCATATATTTT.

This clonotype has a count of ten or more. This rearrangement joins TRBV12-3 or TRBV12-4 to TRBJ1-2; a possible D gene is TRBD1 (5 bases). This CDR3 has 12 amino acids. V was clipped by 3 bases and J by 4 bases, with 6 bases between them. This chain's CDR3 is CASSFQGYGYTF. The DNA of the CDR3 is TGTGCCAGCAGTTTCCAGGGCTATGGCTACACCTTC.